The 15 T cell receptor beta chains presented below share a single source sample, sequenced in a study of T cells after yellow fever vaccination. TCRdb itself ran the 5' RACE reads through MiXCR, one entry per CDR3 protein. The top ten hold about 13% of the sample, which has a few hundred thousand distinct CDR3 sequences, roughly 19% seen once. This sample comprised PBMCs, obtained 15 days after the yellow fever booster vaccination. These receptors all come from a man aged 25 to 40 who received the YFV17D yellow fever vaccine.

Here the CDR3 DNA reads TGCAGTGCAACCTTCGGGAGCACCTACAATGAGCAGTTCTTC. Its translation is CSATFGSTYNEQFF. The chain links TRBV20-1 to TRBJ2-1; D possibly corresponds to TRBD2 (6 bases). Germline lookup yields CDR1 DFQATT and CDR2 SNEGSKA (reference sequence). The CDR3 contains 14 residues. Trimming removed 6 bases from V and 2 bases from J, with 14 bases in between.

The V call is TRBV7-6, the J call TRBJ2-1; D perhaps matches TRBD1 (6 bases). Germline assignment: CDR1 SGHVS and CDR2 FNYEAQ. The CDR3 length is 13 residues. V lost 4 bases and J lost 4, with 8 bases in between. CDR3 nucleotide sequence: TGTGCCAGCAGCTCAACAGGGTACAATGAGCAGTTCTTC. Translation: CASSSTGYNEQFF. The entire variable domain, with the rest obtained from reference TRBV7-6 and TRBJ2-1, is as follows: GAGVSQSPRYKVTKRGQDVALRCDPISGHVSLYWYRQALGQGPEFLTYFNYEAQQDKSGLPNDRFSAERPEGSISTLTIQRTEQRDSAMYRCASSSTGYNEQFFGPGTRLTVL.

The rearrangement uses TRBV12-3 or TRBV12-4 and TRBJ1-6; possibly TRBD1 for D (6 bases). Trimming pared 7 bases from V and 10 bases from J, leaving 17 bases between. This CDR3 comprises 14 residues. For the CDR3, the DNA is TGTGCCAGCACTATACAGGGAGGTTTATCACCCCTCCACTTT. Translated: CASTIQGGLSPLHF.

The CDR3 loop reads CASSPPGVRETQYF. The CDR3 nucleotides read TGTGCCAGCTCACCACCCGGGGTCCGGGAGACCCAGTACTTC. V usage is TRBV18 and J usage is TRBJ2-5, with D perhaps matching TRBD2 (5 bases). V lost 0 bases and J lost 5, with 10 bases in between. The CDR3 has 14 residues. Germline CDR1 reads KGHSH; CDR2 reads LQKENI.

This clonotype was seen repeatedly, ten times or more. The chain couples TRBV4-3 to TRBJ2-7; TRBD1 matches 8 bases. CDR1 is LGHNA and CDR2 is YSLEER in the germline V gene. This CDR3 has 13 amino acids. The V gene end was trimmed by 3 bases and the J gene end by 4 bases; junction bases not matched to a gene: 2. CDR3 DNA sequence: TGCGCCAGCAGCCAGAGACAGGGGTACGAGCAGTACTTC. This codes for CASSQRQGYEQYF.

This rearrangement joins TRBV27 to TRBJ2-7; 9 bases agree with TRBD2. This CDR3 is built from 14 residues. Germline CDR1 reads MNHEY; CDR2 reads SMNVEV (reference sequence). V dropped 4 bases and J dropped 7; count of bases not matched to a gene: 8. The CDR3 protein is CASSSRTSAGEQYF. The CDR3 DNA follows: TGTGCCAGCAGTTCGAGGACTAGCGCCGGGGAGCAGTACTTC.

This clonotype was counted a few times. This sequence joins TRBV27 and TRBJ2-7; 7 nucleotides align to TRBD2. V was clipped by 3 bases and J by 3 bases; unmatched bases: 5. The germline V gene has CDR1 MNHEY and CDR2 SMNVEV (reference sequence). The CDR3 loop spans 14 amino acids. CDR3 bases: TGTGCCAGCAGTTTCTTCCGGGAGGACTACGAGCAGTACTTC. It encodes CASSFFREDYEQYF.

V usage is TRBV12-3 or TRBV12-4 and J usage is TRBJ2-1, with 7 bases matching TRBD1. V was clipped by 10 bases and J by 0 bases; unmatched bases: 3. The CDR3 sequence is 13 residues long. For the CDR3, the DNA is TGTGCCACCAGGGGGACCTCCTACAATGAGCAGTTCTTC. Translated: CATRGTSYNEQFF.

This chain joins TRBV10-3 and TRBJ2-1, with D tentatively TRBD2 (7 bases). This CDR3 region has 12 residues. Trimming took off 4 bases at V and 16 bases at J, with 17 bases between the two ends. Germline lookup yields CDR1 ENHRY and CDR2 SYGVKD. This CDR3 is CAISGTGREIFF. The CDR3 region has the DNA TGTGCCATCAGTGGAACAGGGCGGGAGATTTTCTTC.

The rearrangement links TRBV27 to TRBJ2-7; TRBD1 matches at 7 bases. With V trimmed by 6 bases and J by 5 bases, 10 bases remained unmatched. The length of the CDR3 is 14 residues. Germline CDR1 reads MNHEY; CDR2 reads SMNVEV (reference sequence). The CDR3, as DNA: TGTGCCAGCAGCCGCCCAGGGGGATTCCACGAGCAGTACTTC. This codes for CASSRPGGFHEQYF.

There are a few counts of this clonotype. The V call is TRBV15, the J call TRBJ2-1; D not resolved. Trimming pared 1 base from V and 5 bases from J, leaving 9 bases between. The CDR3 extends over 14 amino acids. The V gene's germline CDR1 is LNHNV and CDR2 YYDKDF (reference sequence). The CDR3 DNA reads as TGTGCCACCAGCAGAGTCGGTGATGACAATGAGCAGTTCTTC. Its protein product is CATSRVGDDNEQFF.

The chain couples TRBV7-3 to TRBJ2-3; 9 bases match TRBD2. The CDR3 totals 19 residues. Trimming removed 1 base from V and 1 base from J; junction bases left unmatched: 12. Per germline, CDR1 SGHTA and CDR2 FQGTGA. The CDR3 reads CASSLKFWSGRPRTDTQYF. The CDR3 coding sequence is TGTGCCAGCAGCTTAAAGTTTTGGAGCGGGAGGCCCCGCACAGATACGCAGTATTTT.

This chain connects TRBV6-6 to TRBJ1-5; tentative D call: TRBD1 (6 bases). The V end lost 9 bases, the J end lost 2 bases, and 11 bases lay between the germline ends. CDR1 and CDR2 (germline): MNHNY, SVGAGI (reference sequence). The CDR3 has 13 amino acids. The CDR3 loop is CARGGGGNQPQHF. CDR3 in DNA: TGTGCCAGAGGGGGAGGTGGCAATCAGCCCCAGCATTTT.

This clonotype was detected only a few times. This chain links TRBV12-3 or TRBV12-4 with TRBJ2-1; 7 bases match TRBD1. The ends lost 3 bases at V and 10 bases at J; junction bases unmatched: 9. CDR3 length: 14 residues. CDR3 DNA: TGTGCCAGCAGTTTCTCACAGGGGTTCTGGGAGCAGTTCTTC. This codes for CASSFSQGFWEQFF.

The V and J genes are TRBV6-5 and TRBJ2-7, with 8 bases matching TRBD2. The germline CDR1 and CDR2 sequences are MNHEY and SVGAGI. The CDR3 consists of 16 residues. The V segment lost 0 bases and the J segment 2 bases; nucleotides outside the gene matches: 6. CDR3 loop: CASSYSLAGIAYEQYF. The CDR3 nucleotides are TGTGCCAGCAGTTACTCCTTAGCGGGGATCGCCTACGAGCAGTACTTC.